This passage covers 10 T cell receptor beta chains from one sample sequenced in a study of neurological immune-mediated disorders. TCRdb processed the 5' RACE reads anew with MiXCR; each CDR3 protein has one entry. Of about 84,000 distinct CDR3 sequences in the sample, 9% to 12% are singletons; the top ten hold under 2%. The specimen sequenced was PBMCs. Every receptor here comes from a man aged 40-49 years in good health.

The chain combines TRBV10-3 with TRBJ1-1; D is perhaps TRBD1 (5 bases). Germline values: CDR1 ENHRY, CDR2 SYGVKD. V was cut by 0 bases and J by 5 bases, with 10 bases left in between. This CDR3 contains 14 residues. CDR3 loop: CAISESRGGTEAFF. CDR3 coding DNA: TGTGCCATCAGTGAGTCTAGGGGCGGGACTGAAGCTTTCTTT.

The table lists this clonotype with many counts. The genes are TRBV7-9 and TRBJ2-7, with a weak D call TRBD2 (6 bases). The CDR3 is 14 residues long. Germline V gene sequence: CDR1 SEHNR, CDR2 FQNEAQ (reference sequence). With 5 bases removed from V and 5 bases from J, the gap between germline ends came to 16 bases. CDR3 in DNA: TGTGCCAGCAGCACGGGACTGGTACCCGACGAGCAGTACTTC. The encoded protein is CASSTGLVPDEQYF.

This clonotype was seen at least ten times. V gene TRBV20-1 combines with J gene TRBJ2-6; maybe TRBD2 (6 bases). The CDR3 covers 15 residues. The germline CDR1 and CDR2 sequences are DFQATT and SNEGSKA (reference sequence). V shed 6 bases and J shed 4 bases, with 16 bases lying between them. CDR3 region: CSAATRPTGANVLTF. CDR3 in DNA: TGCAGTGCCGCGACTAGACCGACGGGGGCCAACGTCCTGACTTTC.

This clonotype appeared many times. The chain joins TRBV5-6 to TRBJ2-7, with D perhaps given as TRBD1 or TRBD2 (5 bases each). V was trimmed by 3 bases and J by 4 bases, leaving 14 bases between them. Germline CDR1 is SGHDT and CDR2 is YYEEEE. This CDR3 is 14 amino acids long. The chain's CDR3 is CASSSLGTSYEQYF. CDR3 sequence (DNA): TGTGCCAGCAGCTCTCTAGGGACCTCATACGAGCAGTACTTC.

This clonotype has only a few counts. The J gene is TRBJ2-3, the V gene TRBV5-6; 8 bases match TRBD1. J gave up 7 bases and V 3 bases, and 13 bases lay outside the gene matches. The CDR3 spans 16 residues. Germline V gene data show CDR1 as SGHDT and CDR2 as YYEEEE. In DNA, the CDR3 is TGTGCCAGCAGCTCCTCCGGCGGGCAGGGGGCTTATACGCAGTATTTT. As protein: CASSSSGGQGAYTQYF.

The J gene is TRBJ1-3, the V gene TRBV7-2, with TRBD1 matching over 12 bases. CDR1 is SGHTA and CDR2 is FQGNSA in the germline V gene. The CDR3 extends over 17 amino acids. Trimming removed 5 bases from V and 1 base from J; junction bases left unmatched: 6. The CDR3 protein is CASSPGQGARSGNTIYF. CDR3 DNA sequence: TGTGCCAGCAGCCCGGGACAGGGGGCGAGGTCTGGAAACACCATATATTTT.

This clonotype was found many times. A much larger clone differs from this one at a single base, so this may be a read error. Lacking the conserved final phenylalanine or tryptophan, this CDR3 likely reflects a read error. The chain recombines TRBV12-3 or TRBV12-4 with TRBJ1-1, with 9 bases that match TRBD1. J was trimmed by 1 base and V by 6 bases; bases with no gene match: 3. The CDR3 has 14 residues. CDR3 coding DNA: TGTGCCAGCAGCTGGGACAGGGCGAACACTGAAGCTTTCCTT. Protein product: CASSWDRANTEAFL.

The V gene is TRBV6-6, the J gene TRBJ2-7; 8 bases fit TRBD1. CDR1 is MNHNY, CDR2 SVGAGI, per germline (reference sequence). CDR3 length: 16 residues. V was pared by 3 bases and J by 5 bases, with 12 bases of the junction left unmatched. The CDR3 sequence: CASSYSRQGWGDEQYF. CDR3 coding DNA: TGTGCCAGCAGTTATTCAAGACAGGGGTGGGGCGACGAGCAGTACTTC.

This clonotype was detected many times. This chain links TRBV11-2 with TRBJ2-5, with D perhaps matching TRBD1 or TRBD2 (6 bases each). CDR1 is SGHAT and CDR2 is FQNNGV in the germline V gene. This CDR3 region has 14 residues. V lost 5 bases and J lost 5, with 15 bases in between. The CDR3 DNA is TGTGCCAGCAGCCCCCCTGGGGGGCCGGAGACCCAGTACTTC. Its translation: CASSPPGGPETQYF.

This clonotype was seen more than once but under ten times. The chain combines TRBV18 with TRBJ1-2; D gene ambiguous. The CDR3 has 16 amino acids. Trimming stripped 2 bases from V and 1 base from J, with 14 bases between. Germline CDR1 reads KGHSH; CDR2 reads LQKENI. Here the CDR3 reads CASSPAQRIFNYGYTF. In DNA, the CDR3 is TGTGCCAGCTCACCAGCTCAACGGATCTTTAACTATGGCTACACCTTC.